This T cell receptor (beta chain) was identified during a study of blood T cells in healthy people across ages. Study conclusions and caveats: It was found that TCR beta diversity correlated strongly with the percentage of naive T cells.

Trimming stripped 4 bases from V and 4 bases from J, with 12 bases between. Looked up from germline, CDR1 is SGHRS and CDR2 is YFSETQ. The CDR3 loop spans 14 amino acids. This clonotype has more than one count but fewer than ten. Its antigen is not identified. The use of a sample-barcoded 5' primer and a J-beta primer mix characterized a second PCR of roughly 7 to 12 cycles. TCRdb passed the 5' RACE reads through MiXCR, listing each CDR3 protein once. There are about 900,000 distinct CDR3 sequences in the sample; around 48% occur only once, and 13% lies in the top ten. Material: blood. The sequence was collected from a man younger than 40 in good health. The genes are TRBV5-1 and TRBJ1-5, with D hard to call. DNA of the CDR3: TGCGCCAGCAGCCTCCCGGACGGGAATCAGCCCCAGCATTTT. Protein sequence: CASSLPDGNQPQHF.